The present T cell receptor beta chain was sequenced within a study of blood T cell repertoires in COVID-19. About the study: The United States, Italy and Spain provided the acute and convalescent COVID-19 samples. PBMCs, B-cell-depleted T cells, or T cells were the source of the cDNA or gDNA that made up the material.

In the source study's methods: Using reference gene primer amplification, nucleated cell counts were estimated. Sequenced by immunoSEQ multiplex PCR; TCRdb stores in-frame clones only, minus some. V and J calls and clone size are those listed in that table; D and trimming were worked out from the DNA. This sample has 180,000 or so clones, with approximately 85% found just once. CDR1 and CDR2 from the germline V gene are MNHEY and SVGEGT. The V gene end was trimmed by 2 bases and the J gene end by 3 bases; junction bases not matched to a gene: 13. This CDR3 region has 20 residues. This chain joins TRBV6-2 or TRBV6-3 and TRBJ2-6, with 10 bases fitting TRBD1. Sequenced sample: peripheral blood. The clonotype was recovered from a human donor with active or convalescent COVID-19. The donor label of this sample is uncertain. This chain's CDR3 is CASSYPGGQGLSFGANVLTF. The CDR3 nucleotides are TGTGCCAGCAGTTACCCCGGGGGACAGGGGCTGAGCTTTGGGGCCAACGTCCTGACTTTC.